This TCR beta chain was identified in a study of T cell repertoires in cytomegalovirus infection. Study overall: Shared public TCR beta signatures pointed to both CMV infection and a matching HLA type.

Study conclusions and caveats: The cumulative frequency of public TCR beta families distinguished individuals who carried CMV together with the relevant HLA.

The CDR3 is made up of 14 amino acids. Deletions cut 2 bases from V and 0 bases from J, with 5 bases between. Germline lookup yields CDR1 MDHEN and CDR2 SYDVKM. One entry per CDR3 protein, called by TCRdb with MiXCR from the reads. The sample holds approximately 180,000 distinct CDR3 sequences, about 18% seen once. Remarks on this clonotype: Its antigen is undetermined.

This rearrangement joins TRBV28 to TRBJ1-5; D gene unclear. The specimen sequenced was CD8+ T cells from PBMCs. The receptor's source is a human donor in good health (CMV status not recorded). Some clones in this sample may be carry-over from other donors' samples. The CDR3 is CASSLAHSNQPQHF. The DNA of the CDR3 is TGTGCCAGCAGTTTAGCACATAGCAATCAGCCCCAGCATTTT. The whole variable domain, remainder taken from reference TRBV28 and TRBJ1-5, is DVKVTQSSRYLVKRTGEKVFLECVQDMDHENMFWYRQDPGLGLRLIYFSYDVKMKEKGDIPEGYSVSREKKERFSLILESASTNQTSMYLCASSLAHSNQPQHFGDGTRLSIL.